This T cell receptor beta chain came from a study of cytomegalovirus exposure and HLA in healthy donors. Findings and limits, study-wide: A later analysis linked a missense variant in DCLRE1C to the trimming of TCR beta V and J genes. Reportedly, diagnosis of cytomegalovirus status by the classifier showed high specificity and sensitivity. Rare sequences made up most TCRs, while some public TCRs were found in many donors. An analysis was carried out at a later point. It showed that HLA-associated TCR beta chains were more clonally expanded than equally common non-associated chains.

The PCR employed 60 Vbeta primers together with 13 Jbeta primers. Only in-frame clones appear in the TCRdb table, and some are missing; sequencing was by immunoSEQ multiplex PCR. The sample shows roughly 120,000 clones, over 80% of them seen only once. The CDR3 loop spans 15 amino acids. Trimming removed 0 bases at V and 3 bases at J, with 13 bases between. Germline-derived CDR1 and CDR2 are SGHDT and YYEEEE. Regarding this clone: Its cognate antigen is unknown.

Sequencing was carried out using PBMCs. This sequence originates from a man aged 50 to 60 in good health and CMV-seronegative. The chain uses TRBV5-6 and TRBJ2-7; maybe TRBD2 (5 bases). CDR3 in DNA: TGTGCCAGCAGCTTGGGGAGGACCGATTACTACGAGCAGTACTTC. Residues: CASSLGRTDYYEQYF.